This entry lists 8 T cell receptor beta chains sequenced from one sample in a study of OX40 agonist ivuxolimab in advanced cancers. Library preparation used the immunoSEQ multiplex PCR assay. As stored in TCRdb, this immuneACCESS dataset retains in-frame rearrangements with V and J assigned. A fraction of the clones does not appear; measured against another copy, unresolved V genes explain less than half of the discrepancy, and the remainder lacks a known reason. Recorded for this sample are fewer than 80,000 clones; 85% of them occurred a single time. Roughly 4% of the sample belongs to the ten largest clones. The starting material was CD4+ or CD8+ T cells sorted from blood, obtained in a trial of the OX40 agonist ivuxolimab. The source of these receptors is an adult with an advanced solid tumor such as melanoma, head and neck, liver or kidney cancer.

The J gene is TRBJ1-4, the V gene TRBV9; unclear D gene. V was shortened by 0 bases and J by 0 bases, with 12 bases between the two germline ends. Germline CDR1 reads SGDLS; CDR2 reads YYNGEE. The CDR3 has 17 residues. The CDR3 DNA reads TGTGCCAGCAGCGTAGGTAGACGTTCGGCAACTAATGAAAAACTGTTTTTT. As protein: CASSVGRRSATNEKLFF.

J is TRBJ2-6 and V is TRBV5-1, with 8 positions matching TRBD2. This CDR3 region has 17 residues. Trimming took 0 bases from V and 3 from J; bases not matched to a gene: 5. The germline CDR1 and CDR2 sequences are SGHRS and YFSETQ. CDR3 region: CASSLERGRSGANVLTF. DNA for the CDR3: TGCGCCAGCAGCTTGGAGCGGGGGAGGAGTGGGGCCAACGTCCTGACTTTC.

In this sample, this clone turned up once. The chain's CDR3 is CASSQDHRGIGELFF. In DNA form, the CDR3 reads TGCGCCAGCAGCCAAGATCACAGGGGAATCGGGGAGCTGTTTTTT. This chain joins TRBV4-3 and TRBJ2-2; 7 bases match TRBD1. Germline V CDR1 and CDR2: LGHNA, YSLEER. The CDR3 is 15 residues long. With 0 bases clipped from V and 7 bases from J, the junction kept 5 bases outside the gene matches.

In its sample, this clone was seen once. The chain couples TRBV11-3 to TRBJ2-1; possibly TRBD1 for D (5 bases). V was pared by 1 base and J by 8 bases, with 15 bases between. Germline CDR1 and CDR2: SGHNT and YENEEA. The CDR3 loop spans 15 amino acids. CDR3 loop: CASSLVGTGRDEQFF. The CDR3 DNA sequence: TGTGCCAGCAGCTTAGTCGGCACAGGTAGGGATGAGCAGTTCTTC.

This clone was seen only a few times. J is TRBJ1-3 and V is TRBV9; 8 positions match TRBD1. The CDR3 totals 15 residues. The germline gives CDR1 SGDLS, CDR2 YYNGEE. The V gene end was trimmed by 0 bases and the J gene end by 4 bases; junction bases not matched to a gene: 3. CDR3 DNA: TGTGCCAGCAGCGTAGTCGACAGGGGAGGAAACACCATATATTTT. It translates to CASSVVDRGGNTIYF.

V gene TRBV18 combines with J gene TRBJ2-4; 8 bases are shared with TRBD1. CDR1 and CDR2 from the germline V gene are KGHSH and LQKENI. V dropped 2 bases and J dropped 4; count of bases not matched to a gene: 4. This CDR3 is 15 amino acids long. The CDR3 sequence is CASSPDRGPKNIQYF. The CDR3, as DNA: TGTGCCAGCTCACCAGACAGGGGACCTAAAAACATTCAGTACTTC. Full variable domain (rest looked up from reference TRBV18 and TRBJ2-4): NAGVMQNPRHLVRRRGQEARLRCSPMKGHSHVYWYRQLPEEGLKFMVYLQKENIIDESGMPKERFSAEFPKEGPSILRIQQVVRGDSAAYFCASSPDRGPKNIQYFGAGTRLSVL.

This clone showed up just a few times. The CDR3 DNA is TGTGCCAGCAGCTTGGGCCCTCTGAGCAATCAGCCCCAGCATTTT. Translation: CASSLGPLSNQPQHF. The chain employs TRBV5-4 and TRBJ1-5; D unclear. Germline V gene data show CDR1 as SGHNT and CDR2 as YYREEE (reference sequence). The germline V and J ends were trimmed by 0 bases and 1 base, with 8 bases remaining between them. There are 15 residues in the CDR3.

The gene calls are TRBV6-4 and TRBJ1-2; D possibly corresponds to TRBD1 (5 bases). V lost 6 bases to trimming and J lost 5 bases, with 13 bases between them. Germline V gene lookup returns CDR1 MRHNA and CDR2 SNTAGT. This CDR3 has 13 amino acids. Here the CDR3 DNA reads TGTGCCAGCAGCGCCGACAGCTCATATGGCTACACCTTC. Protein product: CASSADSSYGYTF.